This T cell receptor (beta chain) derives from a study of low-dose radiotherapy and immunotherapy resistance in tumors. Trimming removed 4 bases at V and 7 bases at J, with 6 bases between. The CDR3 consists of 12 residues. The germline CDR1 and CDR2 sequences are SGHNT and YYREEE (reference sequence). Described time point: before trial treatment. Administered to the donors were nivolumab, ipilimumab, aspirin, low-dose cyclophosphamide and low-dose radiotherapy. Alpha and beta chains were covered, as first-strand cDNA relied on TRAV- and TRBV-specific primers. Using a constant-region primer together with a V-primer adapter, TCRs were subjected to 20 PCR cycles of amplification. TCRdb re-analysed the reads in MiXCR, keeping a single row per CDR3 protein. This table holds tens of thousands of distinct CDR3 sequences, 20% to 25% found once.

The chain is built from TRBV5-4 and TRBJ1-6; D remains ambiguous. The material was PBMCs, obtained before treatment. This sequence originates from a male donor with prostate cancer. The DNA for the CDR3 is TGTGCCAGCAGCCCATTAAATTCACCCCTCCACTTT. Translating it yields CASSPLNSPLHF.